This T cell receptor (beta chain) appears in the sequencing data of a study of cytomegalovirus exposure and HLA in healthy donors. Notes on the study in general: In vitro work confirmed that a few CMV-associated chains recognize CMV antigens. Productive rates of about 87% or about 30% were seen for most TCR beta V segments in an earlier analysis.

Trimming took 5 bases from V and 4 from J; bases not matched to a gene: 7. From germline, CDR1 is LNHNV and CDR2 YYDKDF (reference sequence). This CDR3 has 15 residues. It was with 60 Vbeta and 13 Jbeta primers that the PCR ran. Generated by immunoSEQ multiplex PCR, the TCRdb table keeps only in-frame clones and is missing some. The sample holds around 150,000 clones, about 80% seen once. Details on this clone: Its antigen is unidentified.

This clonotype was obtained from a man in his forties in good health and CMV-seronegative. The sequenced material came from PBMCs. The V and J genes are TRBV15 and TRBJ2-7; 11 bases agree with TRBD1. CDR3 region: CATSDPGQGEYEQYF. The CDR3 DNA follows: TGTGCCACCAGCGACCCGGGACAGGGGGAATACGAGCAGTACTTC.